This T cell receptor beta chain was documented in a study of cytomegalovirus exposure and HLA in healthy donors. Study-level points and caveats: A list of around 160 TCR beta chains associated with cytomegalovirus was given. TRBV6-2, TRBV6-3 and some other V segments were excluded as indistinguishable. Productive rates of about 87% or about 30% were seen for most TCR beta V segments in an earlier analysis.

This CDR3 is 15 amino acids long. The V gene end was trimmed by 2 bases and the J gene end by 2 bases; junction bases not matched to a gene: 2. CDR1 is SGHDN, CDR2 FVKESK, per germline. With 60 Vbeta and 13 Jbeta primers, the PCR was carried out. Only in-frame clones appear in the TCRdb table, and some are missing; sequencing was by immunoSEQ multiplex PCR. Across approximately 37,000 clones, the top ten clones capture around 8.9% of the sample. Of note for this clone: Its antigen is still unknown.

The chain carries TRBV14 and TRBJ1-3; TRBD1 matches at 8 bases. Sequencing was done on a sample of PBMCs. This TCR came from a man aged 35-49 years in good health and CMV-seropositive. DNA for the CDR3: TGTGCCAGCAGCCAAATGACAGGGGCTGGAAACACCATATATTTT. Amino acids: CASSQMTGAGNTIYF.